These 28 T cell receptor beta chains came from one sample sequenced in a study of CXCR3-negative and CXCR3-positive naive CD8 T cells. 5' RACE with UMI labels generated the TRB cDNA libraries. TCRdb reprocessed the 5' RACE reads, with one entry per CDR3 protein and no DNA. The listing records about 63,000 distinct CDR3 sequences. Regarding the study as a whole: TRB CDR3s were more hydrophobic in CXCR3-positive than in CXCR3-negative naive cells.

Their cognate antigens are unknown. Sequencing was done on a sample of naive CXCR3+ CD8+ T cells from blood. Subset described: CD45RO-CCR7+CD27+CD95- naive CD8+ T cells expressing CXCR3 (TNR3+). The receptors shown here come from a human donor in good health. Some clones in this sample may be carry-over from other donors' samples.

Here the CDR3 reads CASSQVGPVSYNEQFF. The V call is TRBV14, the J call TRBJ2-1. Germline-derived CDR1 and CDR2 are SGHDN and FVKESK. This CDR3 is built from 16 residues.

The V call is TRBV20-1, the J call TRBJ2-7; absent DNA, TCRdb's TRBD1 call cannot be checked. Germline lookup yields CDR1 DFQATT and CDR2 SNEGSKA (reference sequence). The CDR3 runs to 14 residues. The chain's CDR3 is CSATLQGEAYEQYF.

This chain uses TRBV2 with TRBJ2-1; TCRdb outputs TRBD1, but without DNA this stays unchecked. The CDR3 consists of 14 residues. Looked up from germline, CDR1 is SNHLY and CDR2 is FYNNEI. CDR3 residues: CASKGGRTYNEQFF.

This chain links TRBV29-1 with TRBJ2-1; the TRBD1 assignment by TCRdb is unverifiable without DNA. Per the germline V gene, CDR1 is SQVTM and CDR2 is ANQGSEA. The CDR3 runs to 15 residues. The CDR3 protein is CSVEEGRPPGNEQFF.

The chain recombines TRBV3-1 with TRBJ2-7. The CDR3 has 12 amino acids. From germline, CDR1 is LGHDT and CDR2 YNNKEL (reference sequence). This chain's CDR3 is CASSQDYHEQYF.

The V and J genes are TRBV20-1 and TRBJ2-2; the TCRdb call, TRBD1, lacks DNA for checking. Germline values: CDR1 DFQATT, CDR2 SNEGSKA (reference sequence). There are 16 residues in the CDR3. CDR3 amino acids: CSAYRLLAGDTGELFF.

The V call is TRBV10-3, the J call TRBJ2-7. Germline V gene lookup returns CDR1 ENHRY and CDR2 SYGVKD. The CDR3 has 13 amino acids. The CDR3 spells CAISDGGVNEQYF.

The chain carries TRBV28 and TRBJ1-1; TCRdb names TRBD1, which stays unverified in the absence of DNA. CDR1 and CDR2 from the germline V gene are MDHEN and SYDVKM. There are 14 residues in the CDR3. The CDR3 is CASSPPAGGTEAFF.

V is TRBV15 and J is TRBJ1-6; TCRdb proposes TRBD1, but this gene call is untestable without DNA. Per the germline V gene, CDR1 is LNHNV and CDR2 is YYDKDF (reference sequence). This CDR3 has 15 amino acids. CDR3 sequence: CATSGRTEFNSPLHF.

The V call is TRBV29-1, the J call TRBJ2-7; as DNA is missing, the TRBD1 call by TCRdb cannot be tested. The CDR3 is 13 residues long. The V gene's germline CDR1 is SQVTM and CDR2 ANQGSEA. This chain's CDR3 is CSVAGTGVYEQYF.

The gene calls are TRBV20-1 and TRBJ2-1; TCRdb designates TRBD2, a call that cannot be tested without DNA. Germline V gives CDR1 DFQATT, CDR2 SNEGSKA (reference sequence). CDR3 length: 14 amino acids. CDR3 protein: CSATGTSGLVEQFF.

The V gene is TRBV4-3, the J gene TRBJ1-1. Germline lookup yields CDR1 LGHNA and CDR2 YSLEER. The CDR3 contains 16 residues. The CDR3 here is CASSQDDSSSNTEAFF.

The V call is TRBV27, the J call TRBJ1-6; TCRdb's D call, TRBD1, is unchecked because there is no DNA. Per the germline V gene, CDR1 is MNHEY and CDR2 is SMNVEV (reference sequence). There are 15 residues in the CDR3. CDR3 amino acids: CASSLGQATNSPLHF.

This chain connects TRBV7-9 to TRBJ2-7. From germline, CDR1 is SEHNR and CDR2 FQNEAQ (reference sequence). The CDR3 covers 15 residues. The CDR3 is CASSYGRSFSYEQYF. The full variable domain, with the rest looked up from reference TRBV7-9 and TRBJ2-7, is DTGVSQNPRHKITKRGQNVTFRCDPISEHNRLYWYRQTLGQGPEFLTYFQNEAQLEKSRLLSDRFSAERPKGSFSTLEIQRTEQGDSAMYLCASSYGRSFSYEQYFGPGTRLTVT.

The chain employs TRBV13 and TRBJ2-5. The CDR3 runs to 15 residues. Germline V gene sequence: CDR1 PRHDT, CDR2 FYEKMQ (reference sequence). CDR3 in amino acids: CASSRGGVKEETQYF.

The chain combines TRBV19 with TRBJ2-2; TCRdb selects TRBD1, and the lack of DNA leaves this call unchecked. The CDR3 loop spans 13 amino acids. Germline CDR1 and CDR2: LNHDA and SQIVND (reference sequence). CDR3 in amino acids: CASRAGGNGELFF.

J is TRBJ2-7 and V is TRBV28; TCRdb names TRBD1, which stays unverified in the absence of DNA. The germline V gene has CDR1 MDHEN and CDR2 SYDVKM. The length of the CDR3 is 17 residues. CDR3 region: CASSPIRDISHSYEQYF.

The V gene is TRBV27, the J gene TRBJ2-1. The CDR3 covers 13 residues. The V gene's germline CDR1 is MNHEY and CDR2 SMNVEV (reference sequence). This CDR3 is CASSGFIYNEQFF.

The gene calls are TRBV7-8 and TRBJ1-1. This CDR3 is built from 12 residues. CDR1 is SGHVS, CDR2 FQNEAQ, per germline. The CDR3 here is CASQELNTEAFF.

This chain connects TRBV29-1 to TRBJ2-5. CDR3 size: 18 residues. Germline assignment: CDR1 SQVTM and CDR2 ANQGSEA. The CDR3: CSVEDPIRSAGLQETQYF.

The V gene is TRBV29-1, the J gene TRBJ2-3; the TCRdb D gene call, TRBD2, has no DNA to confirm it. This CDR3 region has 15 residues. Germline CDR1 reads SQVTM; CDR2 reads ANQGSEA. CDR3 region: CSVESLAGSTDTQYF.

The J gene is TRBJ2-1, the V gene TRBV7-2; TCRdb reports TRBD2, a call that lacks DNA to check it against. The CDR3 spans 15 residues. CDR1 SGHTA and CDR2 FQGNSA come from the germline V gene. Here the CDR3 reads CASSLTSGKLNEQFF.

This chain uses TRBV7-9 with TRBJ2-7; TCRdb gives TRBD2 as the D gene, but with no DNA this cannot be confirmed. This CDR3 has 16 residues. Germline loops: CDR1 SEHNR, CDR2 FQNEAQ (reference sequence). CDR3 sequence: CASSYLTSADSYEQYF.

This chain uses TRBV12-3 or TRBV12-4 with TRBJ2-7; as DNA is missing, the TRBD1 call by TCRdb cannot be tested. CDR3 size: 18 residues. The CDR3: CASSSPQGTILEPYEQYF.

The rearrangement links TRBV25-1 to TRBJ1-1. The CDR3 spans 17 residues. CDR1 is MGHDK, CDR2 SYGVNS, per germline. CDR3 amino acids: CASSEYYPDGGDTEAFF.

The V call is TRBV27, the J call TRBJ2-3; without DNA, the TCRdb call of TRBD2 cannot be checked. This CDR3 is 17 amino acids long. The germline V gene has CDR1 MNHEY and CDR2 SMNVEV (reference sequence). The CDR3: CASSFELAGEGTDTQYF.

The chain is built from TRBV29-1 and TRBJ2-5. The CDR3 is 12 amino acids. Germline assignment: CDR1 SQVTM and CDR2 ANQGSEA. The CDR3 loop is CSVEGSEETQYF.

The chain links TRBV7-9 to TRBJ1-2; with no DNA, the TCRdb D assignment of TRBD1 cannot be verified. Germline CDR1 is SEHNR and CDR2 is FQNEAQ (reference sequence). The CDR3 has 14 residues. The CDR3 protein is CASSPDRANYGYTF.